These 5 T cell receptor beta chains came from one sample sequenced in a study of identical twins. MiXCR, applied by TCRdb to the 5' RACE reads, yields one record per CDR3 protein. The table has 250,000 to 350,000 distinct CDR3 sequences, approximately 8.5% seen once; the top ten hold approximately 2.1%. The same sample was also used in a study of yellow fever vaccine responses in identical twins.

Sample: memory (CD45RO+) T cells sorted from blood. The source is a woman in her late teens or twenties in good health.

The chain has TRBV7-4 and TRBJ2-3; D remains ambiguous. The CDR3 sequence is 12 residues long. CDR1 and CDR2 from the germline V gene are SGHVT and SQSDAQ. V shed 3 bases and J shed 2 bases, with 3 bases lying between them. DNA of the CDR3: TGTGCCAGCAGCTTCTACACAGATACGCAGTATTTT. This encodes CASSFYTDTQYF.

This clonotype was observed a few times. J is TRBJ2-1 and V is TRBV20-1; D is unresolved. Germline CDR1 is DFQATT and CDR2 is SNEGSKA (reference sequence). V lost 0 bases and J lost 7, with 7 bases in between. The CDR3 is 12 amino acids. The CDR3 nucleotides read TGCAGTGCTAGAGATTTTAGGAATGAGCAGTTCTTC. It yields the protein CSARDFRNEQFF.

This clonotype has a count of ten or more. The CDR3 spells CAIRINENSPLHF. As DNA, the CDR3 is TGTGCCATCAGAATCAATGAGAATTCACCCCTCCACTTT. V and J are TRBV10-3 and TRBJ1-6; unclear D gene. Germline lookup yields CDR1 ENHRY and CDR2 SYGVKD. The CDR3 is 13 residues long. Trimming removed 6 bases from V and 7 bases from J, with 10 bases in between.

This clonotype has more than one count but fewer than ten. The V gene is TRBV3-1, the J gene TRBJ2-1, with 9 bases that match TRBD2. Germline CDR1 reads LGHDT; CDR2 reads YNNKEL (reference sequence). This CDR3 contains 15 residues. V lost 4 bases and J lost 3; bases outside the gene matches: 4. In DNA form, the CDR3 reads TGTGCCAGCAGCCCGGGACTAGCTCTCTACAATGAGCAGTTCTTC. It specifies CASSPGLALYNEQFF.

This clonotype was observed a handful of times. V usage is TRBV3-1 and J usage is TRBJ2-1; D is uncertain. The CDR3 sequence is 15 residues long. V was cut by 5 bases and J by 0 bases, with 11 bases left in between. CDR1 and CDR2 (germline): LGHDT, YNNKEL (reference sequence). CDR3 sequence: CASSKDVSSYNEQFF. As DNA, the CDR3 is TGTGCCAGCAGCAAGGACGTTAGCTCCTACAATGAGCAGTTCTTC.